The source of this T cell receptor beta chain is a study of T cells after yellow fever vaccination. Study summary: Preparation of the low-cell-number fractions used SMART-Seq v4 Ultra Low Input.

Study findings and constraints: The secondary T-cell response peaked on day 5, not day 15, but was weaker. Sorted memory subsets showed almost no vaccine-responding clonotypes on day 0.

This clonotype was counted at least ten times. For TCR, cDNA came from 5'RACE template switching, which added a universal primer site and UMIs. From the 5' RACE reads, TCRdb called clonotypes with MiXCR, one entry per CDR3 protein. The data hold 20,000 to 25,000 distinct CDR3 sequences, with around 3.5% observed a single time. The CDR3 extends over 13 amino acids. With 5 bases removed from V and 8 bases from J, the gap between germline ends came to 13 bases. Germline values: CDR1 SGHTA, CDR2 FQGNSA. This chain connects TRBV7-2 to TRBJ1-5; D unresolved. The input for sequencing was PBMCs, either bulk or a sorted T-cell subset (CD4+, CD8+, memory, or dextramer-sorted; not recorded which), taken roughly 46 days after the first yellow fever vaccination. The TCR comes from a man between 18 and 29 years old who received the YFV17D yellow fever vaccine. CDR3 coding DNA: TGTGCCAGCAGCGGTTCCCCAATAGAGCCCCAGCATTTT. Translating it yields CASSGSPIEPQHF.